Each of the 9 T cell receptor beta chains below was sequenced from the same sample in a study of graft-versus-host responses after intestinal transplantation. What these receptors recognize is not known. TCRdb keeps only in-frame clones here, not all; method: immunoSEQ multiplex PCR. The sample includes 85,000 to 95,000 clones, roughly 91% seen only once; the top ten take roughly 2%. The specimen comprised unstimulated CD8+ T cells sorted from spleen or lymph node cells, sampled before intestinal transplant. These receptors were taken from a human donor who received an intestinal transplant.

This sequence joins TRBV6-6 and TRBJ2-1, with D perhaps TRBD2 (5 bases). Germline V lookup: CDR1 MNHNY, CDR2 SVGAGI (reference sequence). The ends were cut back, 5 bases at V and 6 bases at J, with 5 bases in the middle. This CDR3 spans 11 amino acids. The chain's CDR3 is CASSGGNEQFF. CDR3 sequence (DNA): TGTGCCAGCAGTGGAGGCAATGAGCAGTTCTTC.

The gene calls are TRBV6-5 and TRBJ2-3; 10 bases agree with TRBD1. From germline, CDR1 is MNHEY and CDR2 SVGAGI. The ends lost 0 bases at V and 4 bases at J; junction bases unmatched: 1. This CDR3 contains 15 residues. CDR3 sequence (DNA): TGTGCCAGCAGTTACTCGGGGACAGGGGCAGATACGCAGTATTTT. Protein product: CASSYSGTGADTQYF.

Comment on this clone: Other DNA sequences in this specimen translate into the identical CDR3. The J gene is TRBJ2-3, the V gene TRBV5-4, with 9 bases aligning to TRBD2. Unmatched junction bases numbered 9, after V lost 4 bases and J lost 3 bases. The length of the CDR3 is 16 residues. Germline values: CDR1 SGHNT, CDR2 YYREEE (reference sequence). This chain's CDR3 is CASSPLRGGMTDTQYF. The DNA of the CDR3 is TGTGCCAGCAGCCCGTTGCGGGGGGGTATGACAGATACGCAGTATTTT.

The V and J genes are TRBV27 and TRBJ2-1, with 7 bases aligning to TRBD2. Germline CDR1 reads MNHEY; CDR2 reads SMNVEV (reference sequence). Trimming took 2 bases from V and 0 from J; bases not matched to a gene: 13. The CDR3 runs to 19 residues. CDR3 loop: CASSLTGEAGSSSYNEQFF. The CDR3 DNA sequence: TGTGCCAGCAGTTTAACTGGGGAAGCGGGGTCGAGCTCCTACAATGAGCAGTTCTTC.

The CDR3 reads CASSQGSETYNEQFF. CDR3 DNA: TGCGCCAGCAGCCAAGGATCCGAGACCTACAATGAGCAGTTCTTC. This chain joins TRBV4-1 and TRBJ2-1, with D uncertain. V was trimmed by 1 base and J by 2 bases, leaving 9 bases between them. This CDR3 comprises 15 residues. Germline loops: CDR1 MGHRA, CDR2 YSYEKL.

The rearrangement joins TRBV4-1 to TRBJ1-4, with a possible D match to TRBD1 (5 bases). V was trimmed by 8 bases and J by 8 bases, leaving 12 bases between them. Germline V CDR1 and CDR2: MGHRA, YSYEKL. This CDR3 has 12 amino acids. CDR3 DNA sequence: TGCGCCAGCCTTGGGGCGGAGGAAAAACTGTTTTTT. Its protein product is CASLGAEEKLFF.

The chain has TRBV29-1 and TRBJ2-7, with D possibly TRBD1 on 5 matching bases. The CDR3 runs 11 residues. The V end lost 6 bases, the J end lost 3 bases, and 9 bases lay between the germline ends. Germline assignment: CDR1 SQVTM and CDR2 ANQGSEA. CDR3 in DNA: TGCAGCGTCCAACAGGTCTACGAGCAGTACTTC. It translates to CSVQQVYEQYF.

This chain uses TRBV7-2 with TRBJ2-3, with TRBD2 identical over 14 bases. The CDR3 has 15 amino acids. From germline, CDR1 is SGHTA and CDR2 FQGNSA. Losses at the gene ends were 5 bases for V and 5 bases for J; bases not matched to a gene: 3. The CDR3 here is CASSKGLAGEDTQYF. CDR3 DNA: TGTGCCAGCAGCAAGGGACTAGCGGGGGAAGATACGCAGTATTTT.

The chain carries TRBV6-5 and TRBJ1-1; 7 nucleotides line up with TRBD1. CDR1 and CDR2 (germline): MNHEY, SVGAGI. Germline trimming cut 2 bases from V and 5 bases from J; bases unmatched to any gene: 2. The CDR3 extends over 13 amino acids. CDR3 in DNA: TGTGCCAGCAGTTACCGGACAGGAACTGAAGCTTTCTTT. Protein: CASSYRTGTEAFF.